This TCR beta chain came from a study of CD4 T cells in relation to SARS-CoV-2 and coronaviruses. Points from the study as a whole: Monoreactive clones expanded significantly more to SARS-CoV-2 than crossreactive clones did. The cross-reactivity analysis covered only spike protein, not other viral proteins.

In the case of this clone: Its antigen remains unknown.

Deep TCR-beta sequencing used DNA from uncultured naive and memory CD4+ T cells. The protocol was immunoSEQ multiplex PCR, while the TCRdb copy is restricted to in-frame clones and leaves out a portion. This sample has approximately 70,000 clones, with just over 90% found just once. Before the COVID-19 pandemic, during about 2010-2018, CD4+ T cells were taken from unexposed donors. Naive and memory CD4+ T cells were separated from cryopreserved PBMCs. The CDR3 totals 17 residues. Germline loops: CDR1 MDHEN, CDR2 SYDVKM. Trimming removed 5 bases from V and 1 base from J; junction bases left unmatched: 11.

The specimen sequenced was naive CD4+ T cells from PBMCs. The subset here: naive CD4+ T cells isolated by negative enrichment. The rearrangement joins TRBV28 to TRBJ2-4; 7 bases are shared with TRBD2. This clonotype was sampled from a human donor in good health. The CDR3 DNA is TGTGCCAGCAGTCCCAGAGGGACTACCGGGGCCAAAAACATTCAGTACTTC. Its protein is CASSPRGTTGAKNIQYF. The full variable domain, in which reference TRBV28 and TRBJ2-4 provide the parts outside the CDR3, is DVKVTQSSRYLVKRTGEKVFLECVQDMDHENMFWYRQDPGLGLRLIYFSYDVKMKEKGDIPEGYSVSREKKERFSLILESASTNQTSMYLCASSPRGTTGAKNIQYFGAGTRLSVL.